The 21 T cell receptor beta chains in this list originate from one sample, sequenced in a study of blood T cell repertoires in COVID-19. Sequencing was performed with immunoSEQ multiplex PCR; in TCRdb, only in-frame clones are kept and a portion is missing. The table shows more than 200,000 clones, with 90% to 95% occurring only once. The material sequenced was PBMCs or T cells enriched from blood (not recorded which). The receptors come from a woman between 18 and 30 years old who had recovered from COVID-19.

In the case of this clone: A junction end diverges from the germline sequence, so it may reflect a read error. This chain uses TRBV2 with TRBJ2-7; D uncertain. Germline V CDR1 and CDR2: SNHLY, FYNNEI. The CDR3 runs 17 residues. The CDR3 spells CASSEGVVRLSSNEQYF. The CDR3 bases are TGTGCCAGCAGTGAAGGGGTGGTGAGGCTTTCCTCCAACGAGCAGTACTTC.

This clone has just one count. The gene calls are TRBV12-3 or TRBV12-4 and TRBJ2-7, with 8 nucleotides matching TRBD1. V lost 9 bases, J lost 1 base, and 5 bases stayed unmatched. The CDR3 loop spans 13 amino acids. CDR3 nucleotides: TGTGCCAGTACACGACAGGGGTCCTACGAGCAGTACTTC. It specifies CASTRQGSYEQYF.

CDR3 residues: CASSQEGLSGYGYTF. CDR3 bases: TGTGCCAGCAGCCAAGAGGGGCTCTCAGGCTATGGCTACACCTTC. This sequence joins TRBV4-2 and TRBJ1-2; D is perhaps TRBD1 (5 bases). The germline V gene has CDR1 LGHNA and CDR2 YNFKEQ. The CDR3 has 15 residues. Trimming pared 0 bases from V and 4 bases from J, leaving 12 bases between.

The CDR3: CASSEVYGRVDEKLFF. The DNA of the CDR3 is TGTGCCAGCAGTGAAGTTTATGGCAGGGTGGACGAAAAACTGTTTTTT. The V gene is TRBV25-1, the J gene TRBJ1-4; TRBD1 is a possible D gene (5 bases). Between the trimmed V and J ends, which lost 2 bases and 8 bases, there was a span of 18 bases. Germline loops: CDR1 MGHDK, CDR2 SYGVNS. This CDR3 region has 16 residues.

This clone showed up just a few times. The chain combines TRBV28 with TRBJ2-1; D perhaps matches TRBD2 (6 bases). Trimming stripped 3 bases from V and 4 bases from J, with 13 bases between. Germline lookup yields CDR1 MDHEN and CDR2 SYDVKM. The CDR3 has 15 amino acids. The CDR3 spells CASSFLISGYNEQFF. The CDR3 DNA is TGTGCCAGCAGTTTCTTGATTAGCGGATACAATGAGCAGTTCTTC.

This clone was recorded once. The CDR3 DNA reads as TGTGCCAGCAGCCCCAAGCCCGGGACTAGCGAGCAGTACTTC. As protein: CASSPKPGTSEQYF. This rearrangement joins TRBV9 to TRBJ2-7, with 8 bases aligning to TRBD2. CDR1 is SGDLS and CDR2 is YYNGEE in the germline V gene. The CDR3 runs to 14 residues. The J segment lost 6 bases and the V segment lost 4 bases, leaving 9 bases of the junction unmatched.

The chain employs TRBV4-1 and TRBJ1-2; maybe TRBD1 (6 bases). The V gene's germline CDR1 is MGHRA and CDR2 YSYEKL. The CDR3 has 15 amino acids. Trimming cost V 0 bases and J 9 bases, with 17 bases left between them. The CDR3 DNA sequence: TGCGCCAGCAGCCAAGAAGGGTCGGGGCAGGGGAGCTACACCTTC. Amino acid sequence: CASSQEGSGQGSYTF.

This chain connects TRBV5-5 to TRBJ2-7; possibly TRBD2 for D (5 bases). Germline CDR1 SGHKS, CDR2 YYEKEE (reference sequence). Trimming shortened V by 4 bases and J by 3 bases, and 14 bases separated the two germline ends. The CDR3 is made up of 14 amino acids. The CDR3 sequence: CASSVGAGNYEQYF. The CDR3 DNA reads as TGTGCCAGCAGCGTAGGTGCCGGGAACTACGAGCAGTACTTC. The variable domain in full, completed from reference TRBV5-5 and TRBJ2-7, reads DAGVTQSPTHLIKTRGQQVTLRCSPISGHKSVSWYQQVLGQGPQFIFQYYEKEERGRGNFPDRFSARQFPNYSSELNVNALLLGDSALYLCASSVGAGNYEQYFGPGTRLTVT.

This chain uses TRBV11-1 with TRBJ2-1; 10 nucleotides line up with TRBD1. The germline V gene encodes CDR1 SGHAT and CDR2 FQDESV (reference sequence). CDR3 length: 14 amino acids. V gave up 5 bases and J gave up 5 bases; unmatched junction bases: 3. CDR3: CASSTDRGNNEQFF. CDR3 nucleotide sequence: TGTGCCAGCAGCACGGACAGGGGGAACAATGAGCAGTTCTTC. The full variable domain, completed using reference TRBV11-1 and TRBJ2-1, is EAEVAQSPRYKITEKSQAVAFWCDPISGHATLYWYRQILGQGPELLVQFQDESVVDDSQLPKDRFSAERLKGVDSTLKIQPAELGDSAMYLCASSTDRGNNEQFFGPGTRLTVL.

This clone came up once. The V and J genes are TRBV5-4 and TRBJ2-5, with D unresolved. The germline CDR1 and CDR2 sequences are SGHNT and YYREEE (reference sequence). There are 12 residues in the CDR3. With 2 bases removed from V and 5 bases from J, the gap between germline ends came to 7 bases. The CDR3 is CASSFAAETQYF. In DNA, the CDR3 is TGTGCCAGCAGCTTTGCGGCCGAGACCCAGTACTTC.

V gene TRBV5-4 combines with J gene TRBJ1-1; the match to TRBD1 covers 7 bases. V lost 5 bases and J lost 3; bases outside the gene matches: 4. The CDR3 is made up of 13 amino acids. The germline V gene has CDR1 SGHNT and CDR2 YYREEE (reference sequence). CDR3 sequence (DNA): TGTGCCAGCAGTCCCGGGACAGACACTGAAGCTTTCTTT. Protein product: CASSPGTDTEAFF.

This sequence joins TRBV5-1 and TRBJ1-1; possibly TRBD1 for D (5 bases). The CDR3 totals 14 residues. Trimming removed 7 bases from V and 2 bases from J, with 15 bases in between. Germline V CDR1 and CDR2: SGHRS, YFSETQ. The CDR3 loop is CASSTAPHNTEAFF. The CDR3 DNA reads TGCGCCAGCTCGACAGCACCTCATAACACTGAAGCTTTCTTT.

The chain joins TRBV27 to TRBJ1-4; 7 bases agree with TRBD1. The CDR3 runs to 15 residues. Germline V gene sequence: CDR1 MNHEY, CDR2 SMNVEV (reference sequence). V was pared by 1 base and J by 5 bases, with 4 bases of the junction left unmatched. The chain's CDR3 is CASSLLGGRNEKLFF. For the CDR3, the DNA is TGTGCCAGCAGTTTATTAGGGGGCAGGAATGAAAAACTGTTTTTT. The complete variable domain, with remaining parts taken from reference TRBV27 and TRBJ1-4, reads EAQVTQNPRYLITVTGKKLTVTCSQNMNHEYMSWYRQDPGLGLRQIYYSMNVEVTDKGDVPEGYKVSRKEKRNFPLILESPSPNQTSLYFCASSLLGGRNEKLFFGSGTQLSVL.

The chain joins TRBV4-1 to TRBJ2-1; 12 bases line up with TRBD2. The germline V gene has CDR1 MGHRA and CDR2 YSYEKL. The CDR3 length is 15 residues. The V and J ends lost 2 bases and 7 bases, in that order; junction bases with no gene match: 3. The CDR3 DNA is TGCGCCAGCAGCCAACCGACTAGCGGGAGAAATGAGCAGTTCTTC. Amino acid sequence: CASSQPTSGRNEQFF.

The chain is built from TRBV19 and TRBJ1-5, with unresolved D. V lost 5 bases and J 0 bases, leaving 8 bases between the germline ends. The CDR3 is made up of 14 amino acids. Germline values: CDR1 LNHDA, CDR2 SQIVND (reference sequence). This CDR3 is CASSRQVSNQPQHF. In DNA form, the CDR3 reads TGTGCCAGTAGTCGTCAGGTTAGCAATCAGCCCCAGCATTTT. Complete variable domain (other parts from reference TRBV19 and TRBJ1-5): DGGITQSPKYLFRKEGQNVTLSCEQNLNHDAMYWYRQDPGQGLRLIYYSQIVNDFQKGDIAEGYSVSREKKESFPLTVTSAQKNPTAFYLCASSRQVSNQPQHFGDGTRLSIL.

The genes are TRBV4-2 and TRBJ2-5; 7 nucleotides agree with TRBD2. Germline lookup yields CDR1 LGHNA and CDR2 YNFKEQ. Germline trimming cut 0 bases from V and 4 bases from J; bases unmatched to any gene: 8. The CDR3 consists of 16 residues. The CDR3 spells CASSQDIGGGAETQYF. CDR3 DNA sequence: TGTGCCAGCAGCCAAGATATTGGGGGAGGGGCAGAGACCCAGTACTTC.

This chain links TRBV6-5 with TRBJ1-2; 11 bases fit TRBD1. Per germline, CDR1 MNHEY and CDR2 SVGAGI. The CDR3 is 15 residues long. Trimming cost V 7 bases and J 3 bases; bases outside gene matches: 7. The CDR3 nucleotides are TGTGCCAGCAAGACGGACAGGGGGCTTGACTATGGCTACACCTTC. Translating it yields CASKTDRGLDYGYTF.

This clone was counted between two and nine times. The chain joins TRBV5-1 to TRBJ2-7; 11 nucleotides agree with TRBD2. The CDR3 has 14 residues. The junction had 7 bases not matched to a gene; V was cut back by 4 bases and J by 7 bases. Germline CDR1 is SGHRS and CDR2 is YFSETQ. The CDR3 here is CASSPTSGAQEQYF. The CDR3 DNA follows: TGCGCCAGCAGCCCGACTAGCGGGGCGCAAGAGCAGTACTTC.

This clone was detected only once. The chain combines TRBV5-5 with TRBJ1-1; D remains unclear. Germline CDR1 reads SGHKS; CDR2 reads YYEKEE (reference sequence). The CDR3 loop spans 13 amino acids. The V and J ends lost 6 bases and 0 bases respectively, with 9 bases between them. The CDR3 nucleotides read TGTGCCAGCACCATTTCAGTGAACACTGAAGCTTTCTTT. Translation gives CASTISVNTEAFF.

The chain joins TRBV6-2 or TRBV6-3 to TRBJ1-2; D may be TRBD1 (5 bases). The CDR3 has 12 amino acids. From germline, CDR1 is MNHEY and CDR2 SVGEGT. V gave up 6 bases and J gave up 5 bases, with 10 bases separating them. The CDR3 DNA reads as TGTGCCAGCAGCAGGGAGTGGTATGGCTACACCTTC. Translation: CASSREWYGYTF.

The chain combines TRBV9 with TRBJ1-2; unclear D gene. The length of the CDR3 is 13 residues. Germline CDR1 is SGDLS and CDR2 is YYNGEE. Trimming left V 4 bases short and J 8 bases short, with 15 bases between. The CDR3 DNA sequence: TGTGCCAGCAGCCCGATGAAAATGGCCGGCTACACCTTC. It is translated as CASSPMKMAGYTF.